This record looks at one T cell receptor (beta chain) sequence and its context. Its antigen is unidentified. These data come from a study of shared clonotypes between healthy human individuals. TCRdb keeps only in-frame clones here, not all; method: immunoSEQ multiplex PCR. The repertoire consists of 1,400,000 or so clones, with just under 99% occurring once and the leading ten covering 0.36%. CDR3 length: 15 amino acids. Germline V gene lookup returns CDR1 SGHAT and CDR2 FQNNGV. The V and J ends lost 4 bases and 3 bases, in that order; junction bases with no gene match: 7. Overall study findings and caveats: The authors expected sequencing depth to affect clonotype sharing among donors. Of the naive CD4 clonotypes, about 5% were shared across a handful of donors.

The chain recombines TRBV11-2 with TRBJ1-1; 8 nucleotides line up with TRBD1. Sequencing used naive CD4+ T cells sorted from blood. Subset indicated: CD45RA+ positively selected. This sequence was found in a man under 40 in good health. The DNA for the CDR3 is TGTGCCAGCAGCTACACAGGGGGGCGTGACACTGAAGCTTTCTTT. Protein sequence: CASSYTGGRDTEAFF.